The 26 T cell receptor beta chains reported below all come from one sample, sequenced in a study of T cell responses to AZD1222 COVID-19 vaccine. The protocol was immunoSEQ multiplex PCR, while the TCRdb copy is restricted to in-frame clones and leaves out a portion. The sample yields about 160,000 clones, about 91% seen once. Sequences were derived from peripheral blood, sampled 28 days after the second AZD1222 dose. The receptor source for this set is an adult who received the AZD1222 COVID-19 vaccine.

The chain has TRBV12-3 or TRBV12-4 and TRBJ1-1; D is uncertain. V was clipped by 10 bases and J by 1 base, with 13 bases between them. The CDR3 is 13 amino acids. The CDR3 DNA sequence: TGTGCCACCCGCCGGGCGGGGAACACTGAAGCTTTCTTT. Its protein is CATRRAGNTEAFF.

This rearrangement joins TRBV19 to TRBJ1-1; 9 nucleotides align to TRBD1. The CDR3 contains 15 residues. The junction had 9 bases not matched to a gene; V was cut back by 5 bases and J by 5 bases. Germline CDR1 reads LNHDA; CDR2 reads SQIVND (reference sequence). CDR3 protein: CASSPSGTGLTEAFF. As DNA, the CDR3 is TGTGCCAGTAGTCCCTCCGGGACAGGGCTAACTGAAGCTTTCTTT.

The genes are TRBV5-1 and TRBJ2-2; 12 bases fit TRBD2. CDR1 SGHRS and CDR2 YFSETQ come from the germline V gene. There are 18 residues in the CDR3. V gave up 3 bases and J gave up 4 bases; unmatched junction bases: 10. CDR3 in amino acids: CASSSASGGARSTGELFF. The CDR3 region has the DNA TGCGCCAGCAGCTCAGCTAGCGGGGGGGCCCGGAGCACCGGGGAGCTGTTTTTT. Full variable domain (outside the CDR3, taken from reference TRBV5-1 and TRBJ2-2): KAGVTQTPRYLIKTRGQQVTLSCSPISGHRSVSWYQQTPGQGLQFLFEYFSETQRNKGNFPGRFSGRQFSNSRSEMNVSTLELGDSALYLCASSSASGGARSTGELFFGEGSRLTVL.

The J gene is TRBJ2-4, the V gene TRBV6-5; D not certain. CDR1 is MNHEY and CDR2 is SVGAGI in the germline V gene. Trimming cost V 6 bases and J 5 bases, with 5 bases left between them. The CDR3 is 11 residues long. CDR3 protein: CASRAENIQYF. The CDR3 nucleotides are TGTGCCAGCAGGGCGGAAAACATTCAGTACTTC.

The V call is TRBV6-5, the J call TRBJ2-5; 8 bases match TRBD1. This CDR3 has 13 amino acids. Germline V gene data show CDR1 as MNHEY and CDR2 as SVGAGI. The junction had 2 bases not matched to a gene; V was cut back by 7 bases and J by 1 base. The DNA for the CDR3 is TGTGCCAGCAACAGGGGGAGCCAAGAGACCCAGTACTTC. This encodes CASNRGSQETQYF.

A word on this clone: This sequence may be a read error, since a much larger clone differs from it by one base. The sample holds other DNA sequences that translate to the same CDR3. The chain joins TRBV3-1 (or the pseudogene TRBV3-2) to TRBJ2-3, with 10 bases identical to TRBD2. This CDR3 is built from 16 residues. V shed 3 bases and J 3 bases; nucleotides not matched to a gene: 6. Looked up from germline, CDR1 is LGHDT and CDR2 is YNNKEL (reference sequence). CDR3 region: CASSHRAGGLTDTQYF. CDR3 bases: TGTGCCAGCAGCCACCGAGCGGGGGGGCTAACAGATACGCAGTATTTT.

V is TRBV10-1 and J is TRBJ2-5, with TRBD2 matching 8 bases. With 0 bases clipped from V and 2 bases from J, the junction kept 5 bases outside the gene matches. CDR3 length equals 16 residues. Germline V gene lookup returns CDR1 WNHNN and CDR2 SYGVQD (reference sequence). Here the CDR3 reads CASSESRAGEQETQYF. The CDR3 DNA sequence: TGCGCCAGCAGTGAGTCTCGAGCGGGGGAACAAGAGACCCAGTACTTC.

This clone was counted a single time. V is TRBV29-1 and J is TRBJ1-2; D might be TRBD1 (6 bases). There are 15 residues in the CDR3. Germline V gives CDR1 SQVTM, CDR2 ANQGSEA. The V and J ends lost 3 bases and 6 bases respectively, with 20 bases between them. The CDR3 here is CSVEVSQGLRDGYTF. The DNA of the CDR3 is TGCAGCGTTGAGGTATCCCAGGGGCTGCGGGATGGCTACACCTTC. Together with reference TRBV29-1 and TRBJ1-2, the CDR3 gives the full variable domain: SAVISQKPSRDICQRGTSLTIQCQVDSQVTMMFWYRQQPGQSLTLIATANQGSEATYESGFVIDKFPISRPNLTFSTLTVSNMSPEDSSIYLCSVEVSQGLRDGYTFGSGTRLTVV.

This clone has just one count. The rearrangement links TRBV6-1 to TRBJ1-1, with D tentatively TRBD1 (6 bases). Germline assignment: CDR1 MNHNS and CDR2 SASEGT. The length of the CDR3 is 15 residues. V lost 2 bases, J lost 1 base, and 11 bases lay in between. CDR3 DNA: TGTGCCAGCAGTGAAAGAAGGGGACAGAACACTGAAGCTTTCTTT. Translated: CASSERRGQNTEAFF.

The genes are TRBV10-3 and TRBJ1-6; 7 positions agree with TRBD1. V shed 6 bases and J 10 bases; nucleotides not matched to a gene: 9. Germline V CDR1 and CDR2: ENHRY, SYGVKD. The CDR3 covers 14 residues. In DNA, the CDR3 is TGTGCCATCAGACCCGACAGGGAAGGATCACCCCTCCACTTT. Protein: CAIRPDREGSPLHF.

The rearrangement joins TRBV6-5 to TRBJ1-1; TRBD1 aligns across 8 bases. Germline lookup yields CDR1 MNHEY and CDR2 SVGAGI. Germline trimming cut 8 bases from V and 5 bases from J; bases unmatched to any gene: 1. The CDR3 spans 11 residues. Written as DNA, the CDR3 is TGTGCCAGCCACAGGGGGACTGAAGCTTTCTTT. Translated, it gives CASHRGTEAFF.

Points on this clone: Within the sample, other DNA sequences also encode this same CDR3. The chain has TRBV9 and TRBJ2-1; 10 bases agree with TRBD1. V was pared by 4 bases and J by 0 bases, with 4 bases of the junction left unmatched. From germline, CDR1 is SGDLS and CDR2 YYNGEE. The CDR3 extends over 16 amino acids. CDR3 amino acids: CASSPRQGASYNEQFF. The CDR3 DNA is TGTGCCAGCAGCCCACGACAGGGGGCCTCCTACAATGAGCAGTTCTTC.

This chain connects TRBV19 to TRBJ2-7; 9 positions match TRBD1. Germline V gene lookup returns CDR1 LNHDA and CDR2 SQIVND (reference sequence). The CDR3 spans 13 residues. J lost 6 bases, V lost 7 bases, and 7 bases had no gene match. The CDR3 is CASKEQGATEQYF. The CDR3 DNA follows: TGTGCCAGTAAAGAACAGGGGGCCACCGAGCAGTACTTC.

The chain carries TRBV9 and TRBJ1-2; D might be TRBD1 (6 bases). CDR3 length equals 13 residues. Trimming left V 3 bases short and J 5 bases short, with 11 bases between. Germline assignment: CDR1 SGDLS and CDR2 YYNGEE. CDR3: CASSAGDMYGYTF. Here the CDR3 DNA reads TGTGCCAGCAGCGCAGGGGACATGTATGGCTACACCTTC.

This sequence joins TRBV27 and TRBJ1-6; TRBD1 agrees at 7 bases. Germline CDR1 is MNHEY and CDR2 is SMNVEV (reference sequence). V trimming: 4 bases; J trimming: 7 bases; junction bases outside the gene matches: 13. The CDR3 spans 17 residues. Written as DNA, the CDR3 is TGTGCCAGCAGTTCGCCTATCCCGGGACAGCTAAATTCACCCCTCCACTTT. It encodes CASSSPIPGQLNSPLHF.

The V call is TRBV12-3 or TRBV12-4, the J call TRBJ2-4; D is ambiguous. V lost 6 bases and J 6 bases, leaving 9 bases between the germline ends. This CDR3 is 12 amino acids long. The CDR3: CASRGYRNIQYF. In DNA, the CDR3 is TGTGCCAGCAGGGGTTATAGAAACATTCAGTACTTC.

The CDR3 is CASSPRISNQPQHF. CDR3 nucleotides: TGTGCCAGCAGCCCCAGGATTAGCAATCAGCCCCAGCATTTT. The V gene is TRBV6-2 or TRBV6-3, the J gene TRBJ1-5; unclear D gene. CDR1 MNHEY and CDR2 SVGEGT come from the germline V gene. This CDR3 contains 14 residues. The V end lost 6 bases, the J end lost 0 bases, and 9 bases lay between the germline ends.

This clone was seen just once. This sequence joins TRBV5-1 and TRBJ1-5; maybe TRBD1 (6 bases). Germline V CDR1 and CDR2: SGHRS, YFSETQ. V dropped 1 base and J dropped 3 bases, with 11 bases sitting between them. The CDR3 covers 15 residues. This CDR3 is CASSLRGGTNQPQHF. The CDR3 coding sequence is TGCGCCAGCAGCTTGAGGGGGGGCACCAATCAGCCCCAGCATTTT.

Here the CDR3 reads CATSRDEGHGQPQHF. The CDR3 DNA sequence: TGTGCCACCAGCAGAGACGAGGGGCACGGTCAGCCCCAGCATTTT. The J gene is TRBJ1-5, the V gene TRBV15; D perhaps matches TRBD1 (5 bases). V lost 0 bases and J lost 6, with 12 bases in between. From germline, CDR1 is LNHNV and CDR2 YYDKDF (reference sequence). The CDR3 has 15 residues. The whole variable domain, filled in from reference TRBV15 and TRBJ1-5, reads DAMVIQNPRYQVTQFGKPVTLSCSQTLNHNVMYWYQQKSSQAPKLLFHYYDKDFNNEADTPDNFQSRRPNTSFCFLDIRSPGLGDTAMYLCATSRDEGHGQPQHFGDGTRLSIL.

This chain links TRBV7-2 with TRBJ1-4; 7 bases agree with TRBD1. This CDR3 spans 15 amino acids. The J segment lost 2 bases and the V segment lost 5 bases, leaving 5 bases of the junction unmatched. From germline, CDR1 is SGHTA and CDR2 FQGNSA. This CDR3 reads CASSPQTGTNEKLFF. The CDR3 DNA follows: TGTGCCAGCAGCCCCCAGACAGGGACTAATGAAAAACTGTTTTTT.

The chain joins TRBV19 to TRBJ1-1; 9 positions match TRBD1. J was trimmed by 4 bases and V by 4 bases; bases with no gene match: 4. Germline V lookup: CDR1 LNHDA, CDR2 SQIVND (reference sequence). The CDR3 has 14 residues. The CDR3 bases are TGTGCCAGTAGTACTGGGACAGGGACCACTGAAGCTTTCTTT. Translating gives CASSTGTGTTEAFF.

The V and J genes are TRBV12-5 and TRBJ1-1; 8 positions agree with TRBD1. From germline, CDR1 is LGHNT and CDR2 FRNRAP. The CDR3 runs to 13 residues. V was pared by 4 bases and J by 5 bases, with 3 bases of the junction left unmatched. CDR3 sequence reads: CASGSRGRTEAFF. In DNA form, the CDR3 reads TGTGCTAGTGGTTCCAGGGGGCGAACTGAAGCTTTCTTT.

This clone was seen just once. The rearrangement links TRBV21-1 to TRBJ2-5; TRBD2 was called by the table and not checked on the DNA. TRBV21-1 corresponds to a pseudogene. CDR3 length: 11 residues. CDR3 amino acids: CASSARETQYF. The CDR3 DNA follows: TGTGCCAGCAGCGCACGGGAGACCCAGTACTTC.

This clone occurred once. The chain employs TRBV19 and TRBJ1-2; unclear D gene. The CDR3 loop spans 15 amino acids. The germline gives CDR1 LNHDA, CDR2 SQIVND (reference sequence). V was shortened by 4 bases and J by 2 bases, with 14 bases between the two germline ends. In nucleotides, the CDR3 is TGTGCCAGTAGTAAAGAGAACCTGCTCAACTATGGCTACACCTTC. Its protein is CASSKENLLNYGYTF.

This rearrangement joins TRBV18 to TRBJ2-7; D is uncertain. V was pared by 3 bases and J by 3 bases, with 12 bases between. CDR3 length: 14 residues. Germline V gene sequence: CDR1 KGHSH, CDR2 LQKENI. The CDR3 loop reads CASSPQDGFYEQYF. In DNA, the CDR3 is TGTGCCAGCTCACCTCAGGACGGTTTCTACGAGCAGTACTTC.

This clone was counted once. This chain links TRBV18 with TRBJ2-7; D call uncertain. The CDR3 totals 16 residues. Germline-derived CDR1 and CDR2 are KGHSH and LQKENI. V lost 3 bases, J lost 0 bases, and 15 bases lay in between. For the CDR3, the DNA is TGTGCCAGCTCACCCTCGAGCCCGCCTATCTCCTACGAGCAGTACTTC. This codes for CASSPSSPPISYEQYF.